The entry that follows covers one T cell receptor beta chain sequence. Its antigen remains unidentified. These data come from a study of cytomegalovirus exposure and HLA in healthy donors. Study in general: As an earlier analysis found, about 179 million T cells yielded over 95 million unique TCR beta sequences. Most donors, 81% of 398 genotyped, fell in the Caucasian-associated ancestry cluster. Overall study results and limits: It was likely that a cluster of highly shared sequence variants was a sequencing artifact.

PCR employed 60 Vbeta and 13 Jbeta primers. Produced via immunoSEQ multiplex PCR; TCRdb's table is partial and in-frame only. The profile shows 200,000 to 250,000 clones, around four fifths of them singletons. The CDR3 is made up of 15 amino acids. CDR1 and CDR2 from the germline V gene are SGHRS and YFSETQ. V shed 5 bases and J shed 5 bases, with 19 bases lying between them. The receptor comes from a woman aged 40 to 49 in good health and CMV-seronegative. The material sequenced was PBMCs. This sequence joins TRBV5-1 and TRBJ2-5; D is perhaps TRBD1 (6 bases). Here the CDR3 reads CASSRDTDSQETQYF. In DNA form, the CDR3 reads TGCGCCAGCAGTCGGGACACCGATAGTCAGGAGACCCAGTACTTC. The complete variable domain, with remaining parts taken from reference TRBV5-1 and TRBJ2-5, reads KAGVTQTPRYLIKTRGQQVTLSCSPISGHRSVSWYQQTPGQGLQFLFEYFSETQRNKGNFPGRFSGRQFSNSRSEMNVSTLELGDSALYLCASSRDTDSQETQYFGPGTRLLVL.